This T cell receptor beta chain was captured by sequencing in a study of metastatic and nonmetastatic thyroid tumors. Overall study: Repertoire comparisons spanned blood and tumor or nodule tissue from malignant and benign thyroid patients. Study-level points and caveats: It was reportedly found that TCR beta diversity was significantly higher in malignant thyroid tumors than in benign nodules, a difference seen in both blood and tumor samples.

On this clone itself: What it binds is not known. The junction differs from germline at one of its ends, possibly a read error.

TCRdb reanalyzed the PCR reads via MiXCR. Here the sample spans about 39,000 clones, approximately 20% being singletons. Each patient went into thyroid surgery without having received any treatment. Germline lookup yields CDR1 ENHRY and CDR2 SYGVKD. The CDR3 runs to 15 residues. J is TRBJ1-5 and V is TRBV10-3; weak D call: TRBD1 (6 bases). Sequencing was done on a sample of tumor tissue. The TCR comes from a female donor with papillary thyroid cancer or a benign thyroid nodule (not recorded which). Some clones in this sample may be carry-over from other donors' samples. The CDR3 nucleotides are TGTGCCATCAGTGAGACACAGGGATGGGATCAGTCCCAGCATTTT. Translated, it gives CAISETQGWDQSQHF.